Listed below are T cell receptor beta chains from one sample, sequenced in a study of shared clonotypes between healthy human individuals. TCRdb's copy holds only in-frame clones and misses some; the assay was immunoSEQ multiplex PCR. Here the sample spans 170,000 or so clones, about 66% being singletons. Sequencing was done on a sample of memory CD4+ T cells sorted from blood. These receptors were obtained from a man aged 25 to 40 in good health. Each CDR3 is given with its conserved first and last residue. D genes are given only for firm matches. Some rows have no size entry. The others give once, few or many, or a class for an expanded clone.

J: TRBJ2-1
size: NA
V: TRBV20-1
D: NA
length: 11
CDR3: CSGLTVPEQFF
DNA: TGCAGTGGACTAACGGTCCCGGAGCAGTTCTTC

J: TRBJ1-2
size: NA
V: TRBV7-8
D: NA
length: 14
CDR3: CASSLGGRDYGYTF
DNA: TGTGCCAGCAGCTTAGGGGGAAGGGACTATGGCTACACCTTC

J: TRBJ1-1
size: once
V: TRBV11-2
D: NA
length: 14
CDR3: CASSLQGLGTEAFF
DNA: TGTGCCAGCAGCTTACAGGGGCTGGGTACTGAAGCTTTCTTT

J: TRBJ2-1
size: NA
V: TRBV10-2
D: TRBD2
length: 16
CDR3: CASREPGLAGLNEQFF
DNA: TGCGCCAGCAGGGAACCTGGACTAGCGGGCCTCAATGAGCAGTTCTTC

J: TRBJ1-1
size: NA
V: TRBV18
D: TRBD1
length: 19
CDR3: CASSPRPGLITGDGPEAFF
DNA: TGTGCCAGCTCACCACGTCCAGGACTAATAACAGGGGATGGGCCTGAAGCTTTCTTT

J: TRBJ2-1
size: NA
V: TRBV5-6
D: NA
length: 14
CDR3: CASSSLGFGNEQFF
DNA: TGTGCCAGCAGTAGCTTGGGCTTTGGCAATGAGCAGTTCTTC

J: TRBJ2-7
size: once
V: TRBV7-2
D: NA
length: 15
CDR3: CASSLEGRVIDEQYF
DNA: TGTGCCAGCAGCTTAGAAGGCAGGGTGATCGACGAGCAGTACTTC

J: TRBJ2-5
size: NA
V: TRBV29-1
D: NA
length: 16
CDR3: CSVEEGGGFGWEAQYF
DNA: TGCAGCGTTGAAGAGGGTGGAGGCTTCGGGTGGGAGGCCCAGTACTTC

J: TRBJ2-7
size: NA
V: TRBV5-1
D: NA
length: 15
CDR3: CASSLDTGIGYEQYF
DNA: TGCGCCAGCAGCTTAGATACCGGGATAGGCTACGAGCAGTACTTC

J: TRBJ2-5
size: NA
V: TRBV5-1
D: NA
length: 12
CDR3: CASQQGLETQYF
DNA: TGCGCCAGCCAACAGGGATTAGAGACCCAGTACTTC

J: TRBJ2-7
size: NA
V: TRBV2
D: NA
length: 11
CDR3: CATGSFYEQYF
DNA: TGTGCCACAGGGAGTTTCTACGAGCAGTACTTC